The sequence of this TCR beta chain was determined in a study of blood T cell repertoires in COVID-19. Study overall: The United States, Italy and Spain supplied acute and convalescent COVID-19 samples.

Data came from immunoSEQ multiplex PCR; TCRdb stores just in-frame clones and leaves some out. This sample has a few hundred thousand clones, with about nine tenths found just once. The TCR comes from a woman in her 30s with COVID-19, enrolled during active disease. The source material was peripheral blood.

The DNA of the CDR3 is TGCAGTGCTAATTCCGGGAGGGTCGCTTTCTTT. This translates into CSANSGRVAFF. The chain has TRBV20-1 and TRBJ1-1; D gene uncertain. This CDR3 region has 11 residues. Per germline, CDR1 DFQATT and CDR2 SNEGSKA (reference sequence). Trimming cost V 4 bases and J 11 bases, with 14 bases left between them.